Listed here are 21 T cell receptor beta chains from one sample, sequenced in a study of cytomegalovirus exposure and HLA in healthy donors. PCR primers comprised 60 Vbeta and 13 Jbeta primers. TCRdb's table, derived via immunoSEQ multiplex PCR, lists solely in-frame clones and lacks some. Of some 170,000 clones listed, roughly four fifths are singletons. Input material: PBMCs. All receptors derive from a woman aged 45 to 65 in good health and CMV-seropositive.

The chain is built from TRBV19 and TRBJ2-5; perhaps TRBD2 as D (5 bases). V lost 4 bases and J 2 bases, leaving 14 bases between the germline ends. The CDR3 is made up of 15 amino acids. CDR1 LNHDA and CDR2 SQIVND come from the germline V gene (reference sequence). The CDR3 reads CASSRGAAGQETQYF. CDR3 sequence (DNA): TGTGCCAGTAGTAGAGGTGCGGCGGGTCAAGAGACCCAGTACTTC.

This chain uses TRBV7-2 with TRBJ1-2; TRBD1 aligns across 9 bases. The V gene's germline CDR1 is SGHTA and CDR2 FQGNSA. This CDR3 is 17 amino acids long. The V gene end was trimmed by 4 bases and the J gene end by 4 bases; junction bases not matched to a gene: 13. The CDR3 reads CASSSGTGLWGGYGYTF. DNA of the CDR3: TGTGCCAGCAGCTCCGGGACAGGGCTCTGGGGGGGCTATGGCTACACCTTC.

This clone showed up just once. The genes are TRBV2 and TRBJ2-5; TRBD1 aligns across 9 bases. Trimming removed 3 bases from V and 5 bases from J; junction bases left unmatched: 7. Germline CDR1 is SNHLY and CDR2 is FYNNEI. This CDR3 region has 15 residues. The CDR3 region is CASSDGTGIEETQYF. The DNA of the CDR3 is TGTGCCAGCAGTGACGGGACAGGGATCGAGGAGACCCAGTACTTC.

This sequence joins TRBV7-8 and TRBJ1-5; 8 nucleotides match TRBD1. The CDR3 contains 15 residues. V trimming: 5 bases; J trimming: 4 bases; junction bases outside the gene matches: 7. Per the germline V gene, CDR1 is SGHVS and CDR2 is FQNEAQ. The CDR3 spells CASSKSTGVNQPQHF. The CDR3 DNA follows: TGTGCCAGCAGCAAGTCGACAGGGGTAAATCAGCCCCAGCATTTT.

The rearrangement joins TRBV29-1 to TRBJ1-4; TRBD1 is a possible D gene (6 bases). Germline V lookup: CDR1 SQVTM, CDR2 ANQGSEA. CDR3 length: 16 amino acids. The V end lost 6 bases, the J end lost 8 bases, and 25 bases lay between the germline ends. CDR3 DNA sequence: TGCAGCGTCTTAATCGAAGAAGGGACAAGGGACGAAAAACTGTTTTTT. The encoded protein is CSVLIEEGTRDEKLFF.

This rearrangement joins TRBV19 to TRBJ1-2; a weak D match, TRBD1 (6 bases). The germline CDR1 and CDR2 sequences are LNHDA and SQIVND (reference sequence). There are 16 residues in the CDR3. Trimming left V 1 base short and J 0 bases short, with 12 bases between. In nucleotides, the CDR3 is TGTGCCAGTAGTATAGGTGGGGGCACGGCTAACTATGGCTACACCTTC. Its protein is CASSIGGGTANYGYTF.

The chain recombines TRBV5-8 with TRBJ1-3; 12 bases match TRBD1. The V gene end was trimmed by 3 bases and the J gene end by 3 bases; junction bases not matched to a gene: 4. The CDR3 is 16 residues long. Looked up from germline, CDR1 is SGHTS and CDR2 is YDEGEE. The CDR3 DNA is TGTGCCAGCAGCTCGGGACAGGGGGCGCGTGGAAACACCATATATTTT. It yields the protein CASSSGQGARGNTIYF. Filled out from reference TRBV5-8 and TRBJ1-3, the complete variable domain reads EAGVTQSPTHLIKTRGQQATLRCSPISGHTSVYWYQQALGLGLQFLLWYDEGEERNRGNFPPRFSGRQFPNYSSELNVNALELEDSALYLCASSSGQGARGNTIYFGEGSWLTVV.

This clone appeared a few times. V usage is TRBV11-1 and J usage is TRBJ1-1; D remains ambiguous. The CDR3 has 13 residues. Germline CDR1 and CDR2: SGHAT and FQDESV (reference sequence). V shed 3 bases and J shed 1 base, with 6 bases lying between them. Here the CDR3 reads CASSLGRNTEAFF. CDR3 nucleotides: TGTGCCAGCAGCTTGGGGAGGAACACTGAAGCTTTCTTT. Full variable domain (rest looked up from reference TRBV11-1 and TRBJ1-1): EAEVAQSPRYKITEKSQAVAFWCDPISGHATLYWYRQILGQGPELLVQFQDESVVDDSQLPKDRFSAERLKGVDSTLKIQPAELGDSAMYLCASSLGRNTEAFFGQGTRLTVV.

The J gene is TRBJ1-6, the V gene TRBV5-4; 7 bases map to TRBD1. V lost 3 bases, J lost 10 bases, and 13 bases stayed unmatched. CDR1 is SGHNT and CDR2 is YYREEE in the germline V gene (reference sequence). This CDR3 contains 16 residues. The CDR3 sequence: CASSSKGTVLGSPLHF. The CDR3 nucleotides are TGTGCCAGCAGCTCCAAGGGGACAGTTCTTGGCTCACCCCTCCACTTT. Full variable domain (outside the CDR3, taken from reference TRBV5-4 and TRBJ1-6): ETGVTQSPTHLIKTRGQQVTLRCSSQSGHNTVSWYQQALGQGPQFIFQYYREEENGRGNFPPRFSGLQFPNYSSELNVNALELDDSALYLCASSSKGTVLGSPLHFGNGTRLTVT.

This sequence joins TRBV5-8 and TRBJ1-2; no definite D call. CDR1 SGHTS and CDR2 YDEGEE come from the germline V gene. This CDR3 is built from 15 residues. Trimming pared 2 bases from V and 0 bases from J, leaving 11 bases between. CDR3 loop: CASSFRELPNYGYTF. CDR3 bases: TGTGCCAGCAGCTTCCGGGAGCTCCCTAACTATGGCTACACCTTC.

This rearrangement joins TRBV19 to TRBJ2-7; D not certain. CDR1 and CDR2 from the germline V gene are LNHDA and SQIVND (reference sequence). V lost 4 bases to trimming and J lost 5 bases, with 6 bases between them. This CDR3 is 11 amino acids long. The DNA for the CDR3 is TGTGCCAGTAGTAGAGCACACGAGCAGTACTTC. Its translation: CASSRAHEQYF.

CDR3 region: CAISESVGGGKETQYF. CDR3 coding DNA: TGTGCCATCAGTGAGTCTGTAGGGGGAGGGAAAGAGACCCAGTACTTC. The chain combines TRBV10-3 with TRBJ2-5, with a tentative D call TRBD2 (7 bases). Trimming stripped 0 bases from V and 3 bases from J, with 14 bases between. This CDR3 comprises 16 residues. The germline CDR1 and CDR2 sequences are ENHRY and SYGVKD.

V gene TRBV6-1 combines with J gene TRBJ2-7; 7 nucleotides line up with TRBD1. Germline V gene data show CDR1 as MNHNS and CDR2 as SASEGT. V lost 2 bases, J lost 12 bases, and 4 bases stayed unmatched. The CDR3 runs 11 residues. This CDR3 reads CASSESTGAYF. The CDR3 nucleotides are TGTGCCAGCAGTGAATCAACAGGGGCGTACTTC.

This clone was seen a few times. The gene calls are TRBV4-1 and TRBJ1-5; no clear D. Trimming stripped 0 bases from V and 2 bases from J, with 11 bases between. The germline gives CDR1 MGHRA, CDR2 YSYEKL. CDR3 length: 16 amino acids. The CDR3 loop reads CASSQDPGFGNQPQHF. The CDR3 DNA sequence: TGCGCCAGCAGCCAAGATCCGGGGTTTGGCAATCAGCCCCAGCATTTT.

The chain carries TRBV12-5 and TRBJ1-3; D is possibly TRBD1 (5 bases). Trimming shortened V by 7 bases and J by 4 bases, and 20 bases separated the two germline ends. The CDR3 contains 16 residues. In germline, CDR1 is LGHNT, CDR2 FRNRAP. CDR3 sequence reads: CASALGGGSHGNTIYF. The CDR3, as DNA: TGTGCTAGTGCCCTGGGGGGAGGGTCTCACGGAAACACCATATATTTT.

This chain connects TRBV5-1 to TRBJ2-5; 7 positions agree with TRBD1. With 4 bases clipped from V and 5 bases from J, the junction kept 5 bases outside the gene matches. The CDR3 has 13 residues. The germline V gene encodes CDR1 SGHRS and CDR2 YFSETQ. As DNA, the CDR3 is TGCGCCAGCAGCAGAACAGGGGCCGAGACCCAGTACTTC. This gives the protein CASSRTGAETQYF.

This chain links TRBV10-3 with TRBJ2-7; D not resolved. Trimming removed 0 bases at V and 0 bases at J, with 9 bases between. The CDR3 contains 15 residues. Germline V gene data show CDR1 as ENHRY and CDR2 as SYGVKD. CDR3 region: CAISESIQTSYEQYF. In nucleotides, the CDR3 is TGTGCCATCAGTGAGTCGATACAAACCTCCTACGAGCAGTACTTC.

V gene TRBV28 combines with J gene TRBJ1-2; possible D gene TRBD1, 6 bases. CDR3 size: 12 residues. The V and J ends lost 7 bases and 7 bases respectively, with 13 bases between them. CDR1 MDHEN and CDR2 SYDVKM come from the germline V gene. CDR3 in DNA: TGTGCCAGCATAGGGGGGGCTGGTGGCTACACCTTC. This sequence encodes CASIGGAGGYTF.

This chain links TRBV19 with TRBJ1-5; TRBD1 agrees at 8 bases. The CDR3 extends over 14 amino acids. Per germline, CDR1 LNHDA and CDR2 SQIVND (reference sequence). V shed 4 bases, J shed 4 bases, and the junction held 3 bases outside the gene matches. CDR3 DNA sequence: TGTGCCAGTAGTACAACAGGGGGTAATCAGCCCCAGCATTTT. Its translation is CASSTTGGNQPQHF.

V and J are TRBV10-3 and TRBJ1-1; D ambiguous. Trimming left V 8 bases short and J 2 bases short, with 21 bases between. The CDR3 runs 16 residues. From germline, CDR1 is ENHRY and CDR2 SYGVKD. The CDR3 nucleotides read TGTGCCATCCGCCAAGAATCCACTAGGGATAACACTGAAGCTTTCTTT. Amino acids: CAIRQESTRDNTEAFF.

CDR3 in amino acids: CASLHAKISTDTQYF. The CDR3 coding sequence is TGTGCCAGCCTGCACGCGAAAATTTCAACAGATACGCAGTATTTT. The chain couples TRBV5-6 to TRBJ2-3; D is unresolved. CDR3 length: 15 amino acids. Trimming removed 7 bases at V and 3 bases at J, with 18 bases between. Germline V lookup: CDR1 SGHDT, CDR2 YYEEEE.